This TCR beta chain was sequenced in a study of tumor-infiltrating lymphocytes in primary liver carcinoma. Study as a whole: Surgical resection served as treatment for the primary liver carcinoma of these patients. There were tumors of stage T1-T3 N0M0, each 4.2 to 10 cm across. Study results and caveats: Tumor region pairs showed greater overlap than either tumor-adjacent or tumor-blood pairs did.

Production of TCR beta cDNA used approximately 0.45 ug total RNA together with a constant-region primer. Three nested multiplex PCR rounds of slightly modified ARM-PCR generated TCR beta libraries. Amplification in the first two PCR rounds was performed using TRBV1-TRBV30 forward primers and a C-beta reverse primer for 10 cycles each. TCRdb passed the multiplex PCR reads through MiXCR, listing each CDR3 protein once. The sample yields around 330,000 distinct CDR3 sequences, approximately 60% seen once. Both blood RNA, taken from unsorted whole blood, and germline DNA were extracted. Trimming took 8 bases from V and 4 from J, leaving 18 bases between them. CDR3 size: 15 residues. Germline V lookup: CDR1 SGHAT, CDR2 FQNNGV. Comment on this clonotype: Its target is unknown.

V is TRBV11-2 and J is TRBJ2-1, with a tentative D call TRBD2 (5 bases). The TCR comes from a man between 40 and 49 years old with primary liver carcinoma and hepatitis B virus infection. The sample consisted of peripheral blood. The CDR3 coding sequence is TGTGCCAGCGGCAGTGGACGGGGAAGATACAATGAGCAGTTCTTC. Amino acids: CASGSGRGRYNEQFF. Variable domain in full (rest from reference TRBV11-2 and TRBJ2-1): EAGVAQSPRYKIIEKRQSVAFWCNPISGHATLYWYQQILGQGPKLLIQFQNNGVVDDSQLPKDRFSAERLKGVDSTLKIQPAKLEDSAVYLCASGSGRGRYNEQFFGPGTRLTVL.